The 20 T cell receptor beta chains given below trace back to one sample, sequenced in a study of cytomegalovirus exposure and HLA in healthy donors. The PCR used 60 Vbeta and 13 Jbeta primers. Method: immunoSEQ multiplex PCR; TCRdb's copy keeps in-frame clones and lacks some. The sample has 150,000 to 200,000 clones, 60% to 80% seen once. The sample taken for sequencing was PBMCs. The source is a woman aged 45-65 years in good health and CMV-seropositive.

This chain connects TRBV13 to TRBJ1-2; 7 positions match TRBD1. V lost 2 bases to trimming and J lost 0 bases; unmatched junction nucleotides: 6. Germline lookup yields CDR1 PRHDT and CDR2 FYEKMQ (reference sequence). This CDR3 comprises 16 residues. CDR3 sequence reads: CASSLRGQVANYGYTF. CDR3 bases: TGTGCCAGCAGCTTAAGGGGGCAGGTTGCTAACTATGGCTACACCTTC.

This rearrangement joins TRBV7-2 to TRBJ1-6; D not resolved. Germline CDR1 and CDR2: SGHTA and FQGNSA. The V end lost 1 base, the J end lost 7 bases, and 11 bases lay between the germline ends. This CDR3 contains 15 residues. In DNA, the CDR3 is TGTGCCAGCAGCTTAGTGGGAGGAGGGAATTCACCCCTCCACTTT. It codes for CASSLVGGGNSPLHF. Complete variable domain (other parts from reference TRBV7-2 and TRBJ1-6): GAGVSQSPSNKVTEKGKDVELRCDPISGHTALYWYRQSLGQGLEFLIYFQGNSAPDKSGLPSDRFSAERTGGSVSTLTIQRTQQEDSAVYLCASSLVGGGNSPLHFGNGTRLTVT.

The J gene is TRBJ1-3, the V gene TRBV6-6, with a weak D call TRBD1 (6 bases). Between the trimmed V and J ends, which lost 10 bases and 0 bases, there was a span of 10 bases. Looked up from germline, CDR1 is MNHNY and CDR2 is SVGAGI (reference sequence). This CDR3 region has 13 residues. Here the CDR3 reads CATGQSSGNTIYF. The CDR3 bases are TGTGCCACCGGACAGTCCTCTGGAAACACCATATATTTT.

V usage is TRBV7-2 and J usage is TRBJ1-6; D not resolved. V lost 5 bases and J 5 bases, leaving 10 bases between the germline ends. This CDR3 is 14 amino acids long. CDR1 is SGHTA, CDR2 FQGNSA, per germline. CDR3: CASSPGVNNSPLHF. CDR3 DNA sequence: TGTGCCAGCAGCCCCGGGGTGAATAATTCACCCCTCCACTTT.

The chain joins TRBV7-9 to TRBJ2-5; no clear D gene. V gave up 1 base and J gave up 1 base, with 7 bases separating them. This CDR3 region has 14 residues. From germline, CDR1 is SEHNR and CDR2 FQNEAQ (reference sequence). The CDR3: CASSLVYTQETQYF. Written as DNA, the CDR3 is TGTGCCAGCAGCTTAGTGTACACCCAAGAGACCCAGTACTTC.

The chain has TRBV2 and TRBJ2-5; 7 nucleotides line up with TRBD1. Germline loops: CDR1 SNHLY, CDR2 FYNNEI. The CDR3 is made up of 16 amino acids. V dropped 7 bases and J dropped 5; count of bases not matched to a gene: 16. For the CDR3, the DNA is TGTGCCAGCAACTTGGACAGGTCCGCTAAGGGTGAGACCCAGTACTTC. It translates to CASNLDRSAKGETQYF.

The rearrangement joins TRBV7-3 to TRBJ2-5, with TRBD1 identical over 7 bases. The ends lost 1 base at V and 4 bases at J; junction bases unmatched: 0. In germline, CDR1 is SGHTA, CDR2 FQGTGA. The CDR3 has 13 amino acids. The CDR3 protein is CASSLNRGETQYF. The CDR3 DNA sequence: TGTGCCAGCAGCTTAAACAGGGGAGAGACCCAGTACTTC.

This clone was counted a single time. The CDR3 here is CASSVGGGQAGQETQYF. The CDR3 DNA reads TGTGCCAGCAGCGTAGGAGGGGGACAGGCGGGGCAAGAGACCCAGTACTTC. The chain links TRBV9 to TRBJ2-5; 8 nucleotides match TRBD1. Unmatched junction bases numbered 9, after V lost 0 bases and J lost 2 bases. The germline V gene has CDR1 SGDLS and CDR2 YYNGEE. The CDR3 runs to 17 residues.

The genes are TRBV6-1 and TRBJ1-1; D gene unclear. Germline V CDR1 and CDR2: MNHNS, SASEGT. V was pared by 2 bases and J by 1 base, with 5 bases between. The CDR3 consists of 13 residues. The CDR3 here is CASSERQNTEAFF. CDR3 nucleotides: TGTGCCAGCAGTGAACGACAGAACACTGAAGCTTTCTTT.

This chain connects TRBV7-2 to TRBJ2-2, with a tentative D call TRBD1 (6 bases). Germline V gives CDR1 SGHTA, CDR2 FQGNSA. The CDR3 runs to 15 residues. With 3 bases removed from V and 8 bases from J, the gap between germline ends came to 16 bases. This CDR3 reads CASSFVTRGVGELFF. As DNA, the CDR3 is TGTGCCAGCAGCTTTGTTACCAGGGGAGTAGGGGAGCTGTTTTTT.

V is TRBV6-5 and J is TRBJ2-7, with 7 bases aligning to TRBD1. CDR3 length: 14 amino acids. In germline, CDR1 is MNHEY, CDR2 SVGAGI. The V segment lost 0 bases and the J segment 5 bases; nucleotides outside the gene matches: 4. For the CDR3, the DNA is TGTGCCAGCAGTTACTCTTGGGACAGTAACGAGCAGTACTTC. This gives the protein CASSYSWDSNEQYF.

The CDR3 here is CASSLAGQGNNSPLHF. CDR3 DNA sequence: TGTGCCAGCAGCTTAGCTGGGCAGGGCAATAATTCACCCCTCCACTTT. The chain uses TRBV7-2 and TRBJ1-6; TRBD1 is a possible D gene (5 bases). This CDR3 spans 16 amino acids. Trimming took 0 bases from V and 5 from J, leaving 11 bases between them. Per the germline V gene, CDR1 is SGHTA and CDR2 is FQGNSA.

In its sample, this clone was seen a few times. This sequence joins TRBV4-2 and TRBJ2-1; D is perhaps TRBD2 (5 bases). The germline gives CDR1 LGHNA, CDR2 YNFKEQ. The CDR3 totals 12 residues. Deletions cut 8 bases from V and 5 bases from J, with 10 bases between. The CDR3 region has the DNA TGTGCCAGCCGTCGAGCGGACAATGAGCAGTTCTTC. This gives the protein CASRRADNEQFF.

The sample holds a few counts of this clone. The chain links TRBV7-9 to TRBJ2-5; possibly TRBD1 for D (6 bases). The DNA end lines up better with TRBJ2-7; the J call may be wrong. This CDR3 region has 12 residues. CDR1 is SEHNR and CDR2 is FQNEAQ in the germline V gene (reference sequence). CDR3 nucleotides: TGTGCCAGCAGCTTGAGACAGGACGAGCAGTACTTC. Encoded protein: CASSLRQDEQYF.

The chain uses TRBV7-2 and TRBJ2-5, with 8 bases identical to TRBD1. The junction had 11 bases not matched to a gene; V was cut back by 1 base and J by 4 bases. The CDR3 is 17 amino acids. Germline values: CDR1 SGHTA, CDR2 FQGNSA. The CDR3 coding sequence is TGTGCCAGCAGCTTAGGGGGTTTTAGGACAGGGCGAGAGACCCAGTACTTC. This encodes CASSLGGFRTGRETQYF.

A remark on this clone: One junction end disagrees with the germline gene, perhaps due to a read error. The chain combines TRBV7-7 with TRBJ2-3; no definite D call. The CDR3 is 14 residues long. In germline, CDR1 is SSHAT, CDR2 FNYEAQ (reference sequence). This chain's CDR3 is CASSLGGATDTQYF. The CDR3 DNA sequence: TGTGCTAGCAGCTTAGGCGGCGCCACAGATACGCAGTATTTT.

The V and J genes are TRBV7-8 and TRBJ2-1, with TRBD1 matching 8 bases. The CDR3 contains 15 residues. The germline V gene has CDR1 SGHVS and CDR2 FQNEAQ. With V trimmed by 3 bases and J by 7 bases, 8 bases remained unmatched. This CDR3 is CASSLGSRDRNEQFF. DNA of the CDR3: TGTGCCAGCAGCTTGGGGTCCCGGGACAGGAATGAGCAGTTCTTC.

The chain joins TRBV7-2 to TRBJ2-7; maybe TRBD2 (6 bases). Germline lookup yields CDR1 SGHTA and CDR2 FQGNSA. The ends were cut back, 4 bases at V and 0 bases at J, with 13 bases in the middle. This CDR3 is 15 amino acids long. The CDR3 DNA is TGTGCCAGCAGCTCGGGACTCTGGGACTCCTACGAGCAGTACTTC. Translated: CASSSGLWDSYEQYF.

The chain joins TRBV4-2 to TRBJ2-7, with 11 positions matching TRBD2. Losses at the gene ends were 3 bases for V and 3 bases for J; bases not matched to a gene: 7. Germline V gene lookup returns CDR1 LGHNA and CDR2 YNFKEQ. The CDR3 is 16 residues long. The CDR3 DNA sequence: TGTGCCAGCAGCCAGACCACTAGCGGGAGAAGCTACGAGCAGTACTTC. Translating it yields CASSQTTSGRSYEQYF.

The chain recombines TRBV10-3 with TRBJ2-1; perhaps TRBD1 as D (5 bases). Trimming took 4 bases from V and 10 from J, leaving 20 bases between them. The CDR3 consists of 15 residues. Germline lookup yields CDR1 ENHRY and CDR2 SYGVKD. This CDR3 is CAISVRQTNNEEQFF. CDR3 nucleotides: TGTGCCATCAGTGTGAGACAGACAAACAATGAAGAGCAGTTCTTC.